The 26 T cell receptor beta chains reported below all come from one sample, sequenced in a study of graft-versus-host responses after intestinal transplantation. The antigens these receptors bind are not known. Sequenced by immunoSEQ multiplex PCR; TCRdb stores in-frame clones only, minus some. The sample gives approximately 33,000 clones, approximately 83% of which show up once; 15% to 20% is in the top ten. The specimen comprised unstimulated CD8+ T cells sorted from spleen or lymph node cells, sampled before intestinal transplant. Source of these receptors: a human donor who received an intestinal transplant.

The gene calls are TRBV28 and TRBJ1-5; D gene uncertain. With 5 bases removed from V and 9 bases from J, the gap between germline ends came to 11 bases. Germline lookup yields CDR1 MDHEN and CDR2 SYDVKM. The CDR3 contains 12 residues. CDR3 residues: CASSPTDRPQHF. CDR3 nucleotides: TGTGCCAGCAGTCCAACTGATCGGCCCCAGCATTTT.

This chain uses TRBV5-1 with TRBJ1-2; 9 positions match TRBD1. The CDR3 is made up of 18 amino acids. CDR1 is SGHRS and CDR2 is YFSETQ in the germline V gene. The V and J ends lost 4 bases and 4 bases, in that order; junction bases with no gene match: 17. The CDR3 coding sequence is TGCGCCAGCAGCACACACCCCTCGGGACAGGGTCTCAGCTATGGCTACACCTTC. Encoded protein: CASSTHPSGQGLSYGYTF.

The CDR3 DNA is TGTGCCAGCAGCCAAGTTGCTAGCGGGGGGGCTAGCACAGATACGCAGTATTTT. This encodes CASSQVASGGASTDTQYF. The rearrangement links TRBV14 to TRBJ2-3, with 12 nucleotides matching TRBD2. The CDR3 is 18 amino acids. Germline V gene data show CDR1 as SGHDN and CDR2 as FVKESK. The V segment lost 1 base and the J segment 0 bases; nucleotides outside the gene matches: 5.

The chain recombines TRBV10-1 with TRBJ1-1; 7 bases align to TRBD1. The CDR3 spans 18 residues. The trim removed 6 bases at V and 8 bases at J, leaving 24 bases unmatched. Germline CDR1 reads WNHNN; CDR2 reads SYGVQD (reference sequence). CDR3 sequence (DNA): TGCGCCAGCAGGACACTCCCACCTAGACAGGGCCCGAACGGGGAAGCTTTCTTT. This codes for CASRTLPPRQGPNGEAFF.

Sample share makes this clone medium-sized (0.01 to 0.1%). V and J are TRBV7-9 and TRBJ2-2; TRBD2 agrees at 12 bases. This CDR3 is built from 18 residues. Germline trimming cut 4 bases from V and 6 bases from J; bases unmatched to any gene: 12. CDR1 and CDR2 (germline): SEHNR, FQNEAQ (reference sequence). The CDR3 DNA reads as TGTGCCAGCAGCTCGACGGTTAGACTAGCGGGAGAGGCCGGGGAGCTGTTTTTT. Residues: CASSSTVRLAGEAGELFF.

The CDR3 DNA reads TGTGCCAGCAGCCGGGACAGAAGCTCCTACAATGAGCAGTTCTTC. It yields the protein CASSRDRSSYNEQFF. V gene TRBV7-3 combines with J gene TRBJ2-1; TRBD1 matches 7 bases. Germline V CDR1 and CDR2: SGHTA, FQGTGA. CDR3 length: 15 amino acids. The V and J ends lost 5 bases and 0 bases, in that order; junction bases with no gene match: 4.

J is TRBJ2-3 and V is TRBV10-3; D is possibly TRBD1 (5 bases). The CDR3 length is 16 residues. Germline V gene data show CDR1 as ENHRY and CDR2 as SYGVKD. V was shortened by 0 bases and J by 1 base, with 11 bases between the two germline ends. Written as DNA, the CDR3 is TGTGCCATCAGTGAGTCGTCAGGGTCAGGCACAGATACGCAGTATTTT. As protein: CAISESSGSGTDTQYF.

This clone was observed a few times. V is TRBV6-5 and J is TRBJ1-1; D might be TRBD1 (5 bases). The CDR3 is 15 amino acids. The V end was cut by 1 base, the J end by 1 base, with 10 bases between. Germline CDR1 MNHEY, CDR2 SVGAGI. In nucleotides, the CDR3 is TGTGCCAGCAGTTACTATCGGGGGTCGAACACTGAAGCTTTCTTT. This gives the protein CASSYYRGSNTEAFF.

This chain links TRBV27 with TRBJ2-7; weak D call: TRBD2 (6 bases). V dropped 5 bases and J dropped 2 bases, with 16 bases sitting between them. Germline assignment: CDR1 MNHEY and CDR2 SMNVEV (reference sequence). The CDR3 is 15 residues long. The CDR3 DNA follows: TGTGCCAGCAGTGGCGGGACCCCCAGCCCCTACGAGCAGTACTTC. It yields the protein CASSGGTPSPYEQYF.

This clone was observed a single time. Sequence at one end of the junction differs from germline and may be a read error. The chain carries TRBV29-1 and TRBJ1-2; D ambiguous. The CDR3 length is 11 residues. Germline lookup yields CDR1 SQVTM and CDR2 ANQGSEA. CDR3 loop: CSVAGNYGHTF. The CDR3 coding sequence is TGCAGCGTTGCCGGGAACTATGGCCACACCTTC.

The CDR3 here is CASSLSFAPGDGADTQYF. Written as DNA, the CDR3 is TGTGCCAGCAGTCTTTCTTTCGCTCCGGGAGATGGGGCAGATACGCAGTATTTT. The chain couples TRBV28 to TRBJ2-3; a possible D gene is TRBD2 (6 bases). The V end lost 5 bases, the J end lost 4 bases, and 25 bases lay between the germline ends. The CDR3 spans 18 residues. Looked up from germline, CDR1 is MDHEN and CDR2 is SYDVKM.

The chain is built from TRBV27 and TRBJ2-5, with 11 nucleotides matching TRBD2. Germline CDR1 MNHEY, CDR2 SMNVEV (reference sequence). With 3 bases clipped from V and 2 bases from J, the junction kept 5 bases outside the gene matches. This CDR3 is 16 amino acids long. The CDR3 DNA reads TGTGCCAGCAGTTTCCTAGCGGGGGGCCCACAAGAGACCCAGTACTTC. Translating gives CASSFLAGGPQETQYF.

The chain joins TRBV6-5 to TRBJ2-5; 13 positions agree with TRBD2. J was trimmed by 5 bases and V by 7 bases; bases with no gene match: 7. The CDR3 consists of 15 residues. Germline assignment: CDR1 MNHEY and CDR2 SVGAGI. The CDR3 region is CASTRTSGSWETQYF. For the CDR3, the DNA is TGTGCCAGCACAAGGACTAGCGGGAGTTGGGAGACCCAGTACTTC.

The table lists this clone with a few counts. The CDR3 DNA reads TGCGCCAGCAGCTTGGGGACAGAAGCGACCTTC. Translating it yields CASSLGTEATF. This chain links TRBV5-1 with TRBJ1-2; tentatively, D is TRBD1 (6 bases). Trimming removed 0 bases at V and 14 bases at J, with 11 bases between. CDR1 and CDR2 from the germline V gene are SGHRS and YFSETQ. The length of the CDR3 is 11 residues.

The chain has TRBV19 and TRBJ2-3, with D maybe TRBD2 (6 bases). V dropped 4 bases and J dropped 4 bases, with 18 bases sitting between them. This CDR3 is built from 16 residues. Germline values: CDR1 LNHDA, CDR2 SQIVND (reference sequence). The CDR3 nucleotides read TGTGCCAGTAGTACCGTCGGACTACCCTCACCAGATACGCAGTATTTT. The encoded protein is CASSTVGLPSPDTQYF. The full variable domain, its missing parts supplied by reference TRBV19 and TRBJ2-3, is DGGITQSPKYLFRKEGQNVTLSCEQNLNHDAMYWYRQDPGQGLRLIYYSQIVNDFQKGDIAEGYSVSREKKESFPLTVTSAQKNPTAFYLCASSTVGLPSPDTQYFGPGTRLTVL.

The chain recombines TRBV11-2 with TRBJ1-1; D not certain. This CDR3 is 12 amino acids long. CDR1 and CDR2 (germline): SGHAT, FQNNGV. V was shortened by 1 base and J by 5 bases, with 5 bases between the two germline ends. Here the CDR3 reads CASSLVATEAFF. DNA for the CDR3: TGTGCCAGCAGCTTAGTGGCTACTGAAGCTTTCTTT.

This clone has a single count. The chain has TRBV6-6 and TRBJ2-7; 10 nucleotides agree with TRBD1. Germline-derived CDR1 and CDR2 are MNHNY and SVGAGI (reference sequence). The CDR3 loop spans 15 amino acids. V was clipped by 5 bases and J by 3 bases; unmatched bases: 7. The CDR3 reads CASSTGTGAYYEQYF. The CDR3 DNA is TGTGCCAGCAGTACCGGGACAGGGGCCTACTACGAGCAGTACTTC.

The rearrangement uses TRBV11-2 and TRBJ2-1; D unclear. The CDR3 consists of 12 residues. Germline V gene lookup returns CDR1 SGHAT and CDR2 FQNNGV. The V end lost 5 bases, the J end lost 12 bases, and 14 bases lay between the germline ends. CDR3 loop: CASSLPRSGQFF. The CDR3 nucleotides are TGTGCCAGCAGCCTACCACGGTCAGGGCAGTTCTTC.

This chain links TRBV7-6 with TRBJ2-1; TRBD2 agrees at 7 bases. Germline V gene lookup returns CDR1 SGHVS and CDR2 FNYEAQ. The CDR3 runs 17 residues. Trimming took 5 bases from V and 8 from J; bases not matched to a gene: 18. The CDR3 nucleotides are TGTGCCAGCAGCCAAGTCGTTGGCGGGGGAGGATTTGATGAGCAGTTCTTC. It specifies CASSQVVGGGGFDEQFF.

This clone was detected a few times. CDR3 amino acids: CASSDKERNTQYF. The CDR3 DNA sequence: TGTGCCAGCAGTGACAAGGAGCGGAATACGCAGTATTTT. This chain joins TRBV6-4 and TRBJ2-3, with D possibly being TRBD2 (5 bases). V was pared by 2 bases and J by 7 bases, with 10 bases between. This CDR3 region has 13 residues. Germline values: CDR1 MRHNA, CDR2 SNTAGT.

This chain joins TRBV7-9 and TRBJ1-1; D gene ambiguous. Germline assignment: CDR1 SEHNR and CDR2 FQNEAQ (reference sequence). V shed 5 bases and J shed 2 bases, with 12 bases lying between them. CDR3 length equals 14 residues. CDR3 in DNA: TGTGCCAGCAGCCATTATTCGGGTAACACTGAAGCTTTCTTT. Translated: CASSHYSGNTEAFF.

The chain uses TRBV29-1 and TRBJ2-7, with a weak D call TRBD1 (5 bases). Germline CDR1 SQVTM, CDR2 ANQGSEA. CDR3 size: 13 residues. V dropped 7 bases and J dropped 6 bases, with 19 bases sitting between them. CDR3 amino acids: CSALGLSKGEQYF. The DNA of the CDR3 is TGCAGCGCCCTGGGGCTGAGTAAGGGCGAGCAGTACTTC.

The genes are TRBV27 and TRBJ1-2, with TRBD1 matching over 8 bases. V lost 5 bases and J lost 8; bases outside the gene matches: 4. Per the germline V gene, CDR1 is MNHEY and CDR2 is SMNVEV (reference sequence). This CDR3 has 12 amino acids. The CDR3 spells CASSQRQGGYTF. The DNA for the CDR3 is TGTGCCAGCAGTCAGAGACAGGGGGGCTACACCTTC.

This chain links TRBV4-1 with TRBJ1-1; unclear D gene. This CDR3 comprises 15 residues. Looked up from germline, CDR1 is MGHRA and CDR2 is YSYEKL. Trimming pared 4 bases from V and 3 bases from J, leaving 15 bases between. This chain's CDR3 is CASSPVARAHTEAFF. CDR3 nucleotides: TGCGCCAGCAGCCCCGTGGCGAGGGCTCACACTGAAGCTTTCTTT.

This chain links TRBV27 with TRBJ2-5; 9 bases agree with TRBD2. J lost 2 bases, V lost 3 bases, and 4 bases had no gene match. The CDR3 runs 15 residues. CDR1 and CDR2 from the germline V gene are MNHEY and SMNVEV (reference sequence). CDR3 nucleotides: TGTGCCAGCAGTTTTCGGAGCGGGGGGCAAGAGACCCAGTACTTC. Its protein is CASSFRSGGQETQYF.

This clone was counted a single time. This chain uses TRBV28 with TRBJ2-5; 7 bases align to TRBD2. J lost 5 bases, V lost 10 bases, and 13 bases had no gene match. The CDR3 extends over 14 amino acids. Looked up from germline, CDR1 is MDHEN and CDR2 is SYDVKM. The CDR3 nucleotides read TGTGCCATCTGGAGTGGGAGGGCCGGGGAGACCCAGTACTTC. This translates into CAIWSGRAGETQYF.